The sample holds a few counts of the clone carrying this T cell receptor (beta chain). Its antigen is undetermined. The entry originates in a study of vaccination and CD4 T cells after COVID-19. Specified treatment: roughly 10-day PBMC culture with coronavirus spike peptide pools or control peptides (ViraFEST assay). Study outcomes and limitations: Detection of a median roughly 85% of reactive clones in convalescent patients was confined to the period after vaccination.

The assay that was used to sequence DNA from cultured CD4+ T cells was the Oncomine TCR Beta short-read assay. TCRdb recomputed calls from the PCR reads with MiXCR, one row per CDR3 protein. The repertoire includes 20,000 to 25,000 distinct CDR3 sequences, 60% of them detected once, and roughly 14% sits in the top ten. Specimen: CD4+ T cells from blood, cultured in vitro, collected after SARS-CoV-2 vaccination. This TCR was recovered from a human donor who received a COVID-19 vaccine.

The CDR3 DNA sequence: TGTGCCAGTAACGAGAACAGGGGGCGCGACTATGGCTACACCTTC. As protein: CASNENRGRDYGYTF. The rearrangement uses TRBV19 and TRBJ1-2; 9 bases are shared with TRBD1. The CDR3 has 15 amino acids. Germline CDR1 and CDR2: LNHDA and SQIVND (reference sequence). V gave up 7 bases and J gave up 3 bases; unmatched junction bases: 9.